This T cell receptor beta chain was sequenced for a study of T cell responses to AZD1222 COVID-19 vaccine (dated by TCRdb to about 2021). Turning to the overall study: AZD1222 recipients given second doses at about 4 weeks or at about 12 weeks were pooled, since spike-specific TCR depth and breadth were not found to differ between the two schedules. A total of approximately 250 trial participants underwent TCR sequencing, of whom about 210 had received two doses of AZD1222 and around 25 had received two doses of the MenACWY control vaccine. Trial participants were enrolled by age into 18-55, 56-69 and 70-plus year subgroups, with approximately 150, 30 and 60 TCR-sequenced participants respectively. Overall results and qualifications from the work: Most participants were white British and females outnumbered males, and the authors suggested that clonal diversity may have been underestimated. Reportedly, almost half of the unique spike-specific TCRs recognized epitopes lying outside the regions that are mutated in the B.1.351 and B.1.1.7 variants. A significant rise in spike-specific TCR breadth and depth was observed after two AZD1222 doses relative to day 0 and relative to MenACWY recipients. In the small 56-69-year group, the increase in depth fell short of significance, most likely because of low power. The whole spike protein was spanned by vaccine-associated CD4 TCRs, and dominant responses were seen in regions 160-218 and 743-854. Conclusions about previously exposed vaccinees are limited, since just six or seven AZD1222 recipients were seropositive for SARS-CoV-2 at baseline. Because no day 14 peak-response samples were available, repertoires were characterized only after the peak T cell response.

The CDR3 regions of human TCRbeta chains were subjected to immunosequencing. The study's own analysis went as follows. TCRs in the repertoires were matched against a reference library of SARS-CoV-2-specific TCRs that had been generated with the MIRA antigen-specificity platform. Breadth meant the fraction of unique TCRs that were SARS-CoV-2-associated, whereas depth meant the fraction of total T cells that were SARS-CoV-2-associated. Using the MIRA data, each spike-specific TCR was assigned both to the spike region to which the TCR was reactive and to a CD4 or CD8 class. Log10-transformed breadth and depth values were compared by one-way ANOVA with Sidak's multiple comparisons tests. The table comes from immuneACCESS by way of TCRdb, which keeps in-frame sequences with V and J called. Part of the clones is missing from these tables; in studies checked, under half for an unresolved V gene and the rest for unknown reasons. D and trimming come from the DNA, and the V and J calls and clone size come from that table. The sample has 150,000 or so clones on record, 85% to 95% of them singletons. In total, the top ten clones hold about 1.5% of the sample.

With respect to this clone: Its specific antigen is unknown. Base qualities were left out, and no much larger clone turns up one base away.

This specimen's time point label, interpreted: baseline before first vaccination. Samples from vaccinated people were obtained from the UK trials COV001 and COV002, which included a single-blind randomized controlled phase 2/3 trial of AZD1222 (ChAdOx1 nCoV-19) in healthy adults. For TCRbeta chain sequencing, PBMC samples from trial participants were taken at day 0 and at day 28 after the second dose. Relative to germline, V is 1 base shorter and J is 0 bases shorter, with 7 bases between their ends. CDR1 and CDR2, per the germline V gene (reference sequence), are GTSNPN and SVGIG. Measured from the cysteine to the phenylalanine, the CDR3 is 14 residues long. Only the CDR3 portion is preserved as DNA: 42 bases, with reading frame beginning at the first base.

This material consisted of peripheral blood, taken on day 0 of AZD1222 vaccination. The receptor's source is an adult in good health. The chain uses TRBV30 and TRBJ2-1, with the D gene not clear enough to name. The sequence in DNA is TGTGCCTGGAGTGATGAGCGCTCCTACAATGAGCAGTTCTTC. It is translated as CAWSDERSYNEQFF.